This T cell receptor beta chain was identified during a study of blood T cell repertoires in COVID-19. Original data processing: Using reference gene primer amplification, nucleated cell counts were estimated. Clones were read by immunoSEQ multiplex PCR, and TCRdb kept only the in-frame ones, dropping some. That table is the source of V, J and clone size, and D and trimming were worked out from the DNA. The sample records approximately 250,000 clones, under 90% being singletons. J gave up 4 bases and V 1 base, and 6 bases lay outside the gene matches. CDR3 length equals 16 residues. Germline-derived CDR1 and CDR2 are LGHNA and YNFKEQ.

This chain links TRBV4-2 with TRBJ2-1; the match to TRBD2 covers 8 bases. Specimen: peripheral blood. The origin of this receptor is a human donor in a cohort sampled during active COVID-19. CDR3 nucleotides: TGTGCCAGCAGCCAAGTATCTGGGACTAGATACAATGAGCAGTTCTTC. This codes for CASSQVSGTRYNEQFF.